This T cell receptor beta chain was sequenced during a study of blood T cell repertoires in COVID-19. Overall study context: Sample material is recorded as cDNA or gDNA derived from T cells, B-cell-depleted T cells, or PBMCs.

This CDR3 has 14 residues. Germline V lookup: CDR1 SGHRS, CDR2 YFSETQ. V lost 5 bases, J lost 6 bases, and 18 bases lay in between. Authors' data handling: Estimation of nucleated cell counts relied on the amplification of reference gene primers. The repertoire was sequenced with immunoSEQ multiplex PCR; TCRdb's copy has only in-frame clones and lacks some. That table is the source of V, J and clone size, and D and trimming were worked out from the DNA. The sample shows a few hundred thousand clones, roughly 85% of them seen only once. What was sequenced was peripheral blood. The sequence came from a man aged 50 to 59 with active or convalescent COVID-19. V is TRBV5-1 and J is TRBJ2-7, with TRBD2 as a possible D gene (5 bases). Here the CDR3 DNA reads TGCGCCAGCAGTCAGGACTCAAGGGCGGGCGAGCAGTACTTC. It encodes CASSQDSRAGEQYF.